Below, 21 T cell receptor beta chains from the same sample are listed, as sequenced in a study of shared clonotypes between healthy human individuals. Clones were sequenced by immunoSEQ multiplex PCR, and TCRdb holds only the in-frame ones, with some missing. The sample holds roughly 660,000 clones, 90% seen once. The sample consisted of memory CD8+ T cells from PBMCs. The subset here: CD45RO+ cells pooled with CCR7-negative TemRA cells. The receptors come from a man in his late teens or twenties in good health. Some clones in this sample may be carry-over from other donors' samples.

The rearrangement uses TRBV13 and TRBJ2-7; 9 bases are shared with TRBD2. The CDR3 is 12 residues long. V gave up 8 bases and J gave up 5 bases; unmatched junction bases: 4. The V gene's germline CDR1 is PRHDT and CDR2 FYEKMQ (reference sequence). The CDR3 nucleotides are TGTGCCAGCGGACTAGCGAACCACGAGCAGTACTTC. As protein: CASGLANHEQYF.

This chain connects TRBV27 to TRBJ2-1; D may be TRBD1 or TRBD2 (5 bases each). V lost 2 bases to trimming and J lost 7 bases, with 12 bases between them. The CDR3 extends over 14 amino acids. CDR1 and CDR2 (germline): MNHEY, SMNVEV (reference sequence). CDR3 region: CASSLRDASNEQFF. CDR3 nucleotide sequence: TGTGCCAGCAGTTTAAGGGACGCTTCGAATGAGCAGTTCTTC.

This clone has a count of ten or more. The chain's CDR3 is CASSQGAGLSYEQYF. The CDR3 DNA sequence: TGCGCCAGCAGCCAAGGAGCGGGCCTTTCCTACGAGCAGTACTTC. The chain carries TRBV4-3 and TRBJ2-7; a weak D match, TRBD2 (6 bases). Trimming shortened V by 1 base and J by 1 base, and 11 bases separated the two germline ends. From germline, CDR1 is LGHNA and CDR2 YSLEER. This CDR3 is built from 15 residues.

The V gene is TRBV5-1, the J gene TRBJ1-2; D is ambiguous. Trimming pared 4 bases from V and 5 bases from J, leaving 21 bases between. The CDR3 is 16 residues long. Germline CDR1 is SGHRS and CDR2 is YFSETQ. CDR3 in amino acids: CASSDSPGPLGYGYTF. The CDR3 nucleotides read TGCGCCAGCAGCGATTCTCCCGGACCTCTGGGATATGGCTACACCTTC.

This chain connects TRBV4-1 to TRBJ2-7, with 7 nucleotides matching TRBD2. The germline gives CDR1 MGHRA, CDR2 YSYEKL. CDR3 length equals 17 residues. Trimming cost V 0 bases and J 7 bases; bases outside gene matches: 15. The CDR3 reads CASSQDISGAPLLEQYF. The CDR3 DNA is TGCGCCAGCAGCCAAGATATCAGCGGGGCCCCCCTCCTGGAGCAGTACTTC.

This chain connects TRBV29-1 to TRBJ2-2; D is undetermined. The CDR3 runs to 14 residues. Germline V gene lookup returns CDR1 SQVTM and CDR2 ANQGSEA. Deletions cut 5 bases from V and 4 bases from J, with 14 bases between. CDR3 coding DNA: TGCAGCGTTAGTAGTTTGACGGCCACCGGGGAGCTGTTTTTT. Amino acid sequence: CSVSSLTATGELFF.

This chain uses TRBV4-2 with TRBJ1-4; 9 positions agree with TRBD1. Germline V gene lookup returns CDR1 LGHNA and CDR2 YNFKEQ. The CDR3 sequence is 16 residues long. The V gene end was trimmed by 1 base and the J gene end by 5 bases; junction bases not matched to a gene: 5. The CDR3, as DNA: TGTGCCAGCAGCCAAGGGGCCGGACAGGGGAATGAAAAACTGTTTTTT. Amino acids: CASSQGAGQGNEKLFF.

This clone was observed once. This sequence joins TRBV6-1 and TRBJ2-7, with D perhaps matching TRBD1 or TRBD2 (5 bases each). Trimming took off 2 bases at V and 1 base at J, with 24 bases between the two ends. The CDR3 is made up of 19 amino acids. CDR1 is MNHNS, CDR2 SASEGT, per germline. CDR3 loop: CASSEMGDPGILISYEQYF. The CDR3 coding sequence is TGTGCCAGCAGTGAAATGGGGGACCCAGGGATACTCATTTCCTACGAGCAGTACTTC.

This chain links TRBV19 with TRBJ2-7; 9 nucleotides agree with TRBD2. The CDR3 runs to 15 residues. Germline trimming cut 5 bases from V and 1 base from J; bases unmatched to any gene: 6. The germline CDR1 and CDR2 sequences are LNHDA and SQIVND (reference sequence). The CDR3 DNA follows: TGTGCCAGTAGTTTGGGACTAGCTCGGTCCTACGAGCAGTACTTC. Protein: CASSLGLARSYEQYF.

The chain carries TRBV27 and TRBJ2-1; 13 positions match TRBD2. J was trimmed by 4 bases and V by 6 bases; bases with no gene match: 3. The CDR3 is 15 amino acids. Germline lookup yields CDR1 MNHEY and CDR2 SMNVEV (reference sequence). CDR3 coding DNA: TGTGCCAGCAGGGGACTAGCGGGATCTTACAATGAGCAGTTCTTC. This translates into CASRGLAGSYNEQFF.

The CDR3 bases are TGTGCCAGCAGCCAAGATCTCCGGAGGGGAATCGACAATGAGCAGTTCTTC. It specifies CASSQDLRRGIDNEQFF. The chain combines TRBV14 with TRBJ2-1, with a possible D match to TRBD2 (6 bases). The V gene lost 0 bases and the J gene lost 5 bases, with 17 bases spanning the gap. Germline V CDR1 and CDR2: SGHDN, FVKESK. The CDR3 consists of 17 residues.

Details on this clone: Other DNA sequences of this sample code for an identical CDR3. The CDR3 bases are TGTGCCAGCAGTTTGCGACAGGGTTTATACGAGCAGTACTTC. Amino acids: CASSLRQGLYEQYF. The chain carries TRBV27 and TRBJ2-7; 7 bases fit TRBD1. The germline V gene encodes CDR1 MNHEY and CDR2 SMNVEV (reference sequence). The CDR3 contains 14 residues. V lost 3 bases and J lost 4; bases outside the gene matches: 6.

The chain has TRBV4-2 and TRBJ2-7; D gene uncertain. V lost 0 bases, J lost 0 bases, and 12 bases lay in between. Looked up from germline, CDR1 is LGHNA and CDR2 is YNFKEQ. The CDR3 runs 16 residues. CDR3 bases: TGTGCCAGCAGCCAAGAAGGGCTCCTTAGCTCCTACGAGCAGTACTTC. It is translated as CASSQEGLLSSYEQYF.

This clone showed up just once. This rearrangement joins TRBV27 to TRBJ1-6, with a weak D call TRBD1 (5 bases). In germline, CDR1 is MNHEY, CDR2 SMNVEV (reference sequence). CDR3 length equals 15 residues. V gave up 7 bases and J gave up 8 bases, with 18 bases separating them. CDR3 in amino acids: CASTRTLGEYSPLHF. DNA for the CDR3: TGTGCCAGCACTAGGACCTTGGGGGAGTATTCACCCCTCCACTTT.

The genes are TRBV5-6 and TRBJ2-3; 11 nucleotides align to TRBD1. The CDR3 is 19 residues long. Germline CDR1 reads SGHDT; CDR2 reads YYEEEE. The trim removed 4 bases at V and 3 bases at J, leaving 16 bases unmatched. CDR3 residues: CASSTSPGQGAVWTDTQYF. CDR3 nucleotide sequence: TGTGCCAGCAGCACCTCACCCGGACAGGGGGCAGTATGGACAGATACGCAGTATTTT.

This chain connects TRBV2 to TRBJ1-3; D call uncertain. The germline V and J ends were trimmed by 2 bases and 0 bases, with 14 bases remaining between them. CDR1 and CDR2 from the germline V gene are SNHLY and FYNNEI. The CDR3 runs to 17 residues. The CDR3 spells CASSEPSGRFSGNTIYF. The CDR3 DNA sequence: TGTGCCAGCAGTGAACCGTCGGGTCGGTTCTCTGGAAACACCATATATTTT.

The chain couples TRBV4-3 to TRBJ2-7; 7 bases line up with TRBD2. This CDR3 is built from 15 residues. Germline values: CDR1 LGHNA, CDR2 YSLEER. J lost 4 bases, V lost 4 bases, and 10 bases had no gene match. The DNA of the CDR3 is TGCGCCAGCAGCCGCTGGGGGGGAAAGGGGTACGAGCAGTACTTC. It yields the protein CASSRWGGKGYEQYF.

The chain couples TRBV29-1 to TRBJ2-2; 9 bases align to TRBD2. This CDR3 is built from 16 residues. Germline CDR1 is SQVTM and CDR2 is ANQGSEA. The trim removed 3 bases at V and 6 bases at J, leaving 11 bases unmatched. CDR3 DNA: TGCAGCGTTGACTCGTGGGCGGGAGGGCATCCCGGGGAGCTGTTTTTT. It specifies CSVDSWAGGHPGELFF.

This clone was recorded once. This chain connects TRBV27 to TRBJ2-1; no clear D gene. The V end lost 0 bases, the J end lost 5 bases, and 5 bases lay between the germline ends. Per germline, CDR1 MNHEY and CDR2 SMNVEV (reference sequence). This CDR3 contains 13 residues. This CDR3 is CASSLSWNNEQFF. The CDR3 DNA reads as TGTGCCAGCAGTTTATCGTGGAACAATGAGCAGTTCTTC.

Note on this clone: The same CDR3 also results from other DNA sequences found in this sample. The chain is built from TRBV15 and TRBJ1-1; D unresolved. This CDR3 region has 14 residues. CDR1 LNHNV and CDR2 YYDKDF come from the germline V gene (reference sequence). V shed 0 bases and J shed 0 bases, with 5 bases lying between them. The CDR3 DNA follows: TGTGCCACCAGCAGAGACCCAATGAACACTGAAGCTTTCTTT. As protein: CATSRDPMNTEAFF.

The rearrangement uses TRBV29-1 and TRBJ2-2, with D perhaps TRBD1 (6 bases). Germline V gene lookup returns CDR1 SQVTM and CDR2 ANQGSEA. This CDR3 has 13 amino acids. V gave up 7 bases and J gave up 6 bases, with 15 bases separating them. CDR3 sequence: CSGGTGYPGELFF. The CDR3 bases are TGCAGCGGAGGCACAGGGTACCCCGGGGAGCTGTTTTTT.